The 18 T cell receptor beta chains in this list originate from one sample, sequenced in a study of PD-1 blockade in classical Hodgkin lymphoma. Profiled with immunoSEQ multiplex PCR; TCRdb holds only in-frame clones, not every one. Of tens of thousands of clones listed, 90% are singletons. There was relapse after autologous stem cell transplantation in every patient, and there was variation in brentuximab vedotin exposure. Sample: peripheral blood mononuclear cells (PBMCs), taken at baseline. These receptor sequences come from a human donor with classical Hodgkin lymphoma.

J is TRBJ1-3 and V is TRBV29-1; D is ambiguous. V was clipped by 6 bases and J by 3 bases, with 12 bases between them. Germline V gene sequence: CDR1 SQVTM, CDR2 ANQGSEA. The CDR3 runs to 13 residues. CDR3 nucleotide sequence: TGCAGCGTACGACTCGATGGTGGAAACACCATATATTTT. This translates into CSVRLDGGNTIYF. The full variable domain, with the rest looked up from reference TRBV29-1 and TRBJ1-3, is SAVISQKPSRDICQRGTSLTIQCQVDSQVTMMFWYRQQPGQSLTLIATANQGSEATYESGFVIDKFPISRPNLTFSTLTVSNMSPEDSSIYLCSVRLDGGNTIYFGEGSWLTVV.

The chain employs TRBV10-2 and TRBJ2-3, with 9 nucleotides matching TRBD2. This CDR3 region has 17 residues. Germline V gene data show CDR1 as WSHSY and CDR2 as SAAADI. V shed 2 bases and J 5 bases; nucleotides not matched to a gene: 11. CDR3 loop: CASSEPFRGGAVDTQYF. The CDR3 region has the DNA TGCGCCAGCAGTGAGCCCTTTCGCGGGGGGGCCGTAGATACGCAGTATTTT.

This clone was detected once. V usage is TRBV5-1 and J usage is TRBJ2-7; D tentatively reads TRBD1 or TRBD2 (5 bases each). The CDR3 has 15 amino acids. Trimming took 3 bases from V and 5 from J, leaving 18 bases between them. CDR1 and CDR2 (germline): SGHRS, YFSETQ. Here the CDR3 DNA reads TGCGCCAGCAGCTGGTGGGGACCGTTTATGGACGAGCAGTACTTC. This gives the protein CASSWWGPFMDEQYF.

The chain uses TRBV5-1 and TRBJ2-2; D possibly corresponds to TRBD1 (5 bases). Per the germline V gene, CDR1 is SGHRS and CDR2 is YFSETQ. Trimming cost V 0 bases and J 6 bases, with 12 bases left between them. The CDR3 contains 15 residues. The CDR3 DNA is TGCGCCAGCAGCTTGGGTGGACACGTTTCCGGGGAGCTGTTTTTT. Its protein product is CASSLGGHVSGELFF.

This clone was detected only a few times. The chain combines TRBV18 with TRBJ2-7; D unclear. V lost 3 bases to trimming and J lost 3 bases, with 9 bases between them. This CDR3 has 13 residues. Germline-derived CDR1 and CDR2 are KGHSH and LQKENI. The CDR3 DNA is TGTGCCAGCTCACCCGGGTCAAACTACGAGCAGTACTTC. This sequence encodes CASSPGSNYEQYF.

This clone was seen only once. The rearrangement joins TRBV11-2 to TRBJ2-1; the match to TRBD2 covers 9 bases. The CDR3 is 14 residues long. J lost 6 bases, V lost 4 bases, and 4 bases had no gene match. Germline V gene lookup returns CDR1 SGHAT and CDR2 FQNNGV. CDR3 nucleotides: TGTGCCAGCAGCTCTCGCGGGGGGGTCAATGAGCAGTTCTTC. Translated, it gives CASSSRGGVNEQFF.

In this sample, this clone turned up once. The same CDR3 can be traced to other DNA sequences in this sample. The chain combines TRBV18 with TRBJ2-7, with D possibly being TRBD2 (6 bases). Germline CDR1 reads KGHSH; CDR2 reads LQKENI. The V end lost 3 bases, the J end lost 0 bases, and 6 bases lay between the germline ends. This CDR3 is 13 amino acids long. The CDR3, as DNA: TGTGCCAGCTCACCGGGACTCTCCTACGAGCAGTACTTC. Encoded protein: CASSPGLSYEQYF.

The chain joins TRBV4-1 to TRBJ2-5, with D maybe TRBD2 (6 bases). The CDR3 sequence is 14 residues long. V lost 6 bases and J 5 bases, leaving 16 bases between the germline ends. Germline CDR1 MGHRA, CDR2 YSYEKL. This CDR3 is CASSLVPLAETQYF. Here the CDR3 DNA reads TGCGCCAGCAGTTTGGTACCTCTAGCGGAGACCCAGTACTTC.

V usage is TRBV2 and J usage is TRBJ1-2; D is unresolved. The germline gives CDR1 SNHLY, CDR2 FYNNEI. V lost 6 bases, J lost 1 base, and 6 bases lay in between. The length of the CDR3 is 12 residues. CDR3: CASRGFNYGYTF. In nucleotides, the CDR3 is TGTGCCAGCAGAGGGTTTAACTATGGCTACACCTTC.

The V and J genes are TRBV28 and TRBJ1-5; a weak D match, TRBD1 (5 bases). There are 17 residues in the CDR3. Trimming shortened V by 2 bases and J by 0 bases, and 14 bases separated the two germline ends. CDR1 MDHEN and CDR2 SYDVKM come from the germline V gene. CDR3 sequence reads: CASSLPTSGLSNQPQHF. The CDR3 DNA sequence: TGTGCCAGCAGTTTACCCACATCAGGGCTTAGCAATCAGCCCCAGCATTTT.

This chain uses TRBV28 with TRBJ2-1, with 12 nucleotides matching TRBD2. The V gene's germline CDR1 is MDHEN and CDR2 SYDVKM. This CDR3 is built from 14 residues. Unmatched junction bases numbered 7, after V lost 8 bases and J lost 8 bases. In nucleotides, the CDR3 is TGTGCCAGCGAAACTAGCGGGAGGCCCCATGAGCAGTTCTTC. This gives the protein CASETSGRPHEQFF.

V is TRBV6-5 and J is TRBJ1-5; the D is unclear. Per germline, CDR1 MNHEY and CDR2 SVGAGI. V was trimmed by 8 bases and J by 0 bases, leaving 8 bases between them. This CDR3 has 13 amino acids. CDR3: CASGKYSNQPQHF. The CDR3, as DNA: TGTGCCAGCGGAAAATATAGCAATCAGCCCCAGCATTTT.

The chain carries TRBV29-1 and TRBJ1-1; D is possibly TRBD1 (6 bases). Germline V gives CDR1 SQVTM, CDR2 ANQGSEA. This CDR3 region has 12 residues. The germline V and J ends were trimmed by 6 bases and 11 bases, with 19 bases remaining between them. The CDR3 sequence is CSVEQGQLGAFF. The CDR3 nucleotides read TGCAGCGTGGAACAGGGTCAGCTGGGGGCTTTCTTT.

The V gene is TRBV7-8, the J gene TRBJ2-5; D gene uncertain. The CDR3 contains 17 residues. Trimming pared 5 bases from V and 1 base from J, leaving 20 bases between. Germline V gene lookup returns CDR1 SGHVS and CDR2 FQNEAQ. The CDR3: CASSHLSLRDFQETQYF. The DNA of the CDR3 is TGTGCCAGCAGCCACTTGAGCCTTCGCGACTTCCAAGAGACCCAGTACTTC.

V gene TRBV2 combines with J gene TRBJ2-1; weak D call: TRBD2 (6 bases). Germline V lookup: CDR1 SNHLY, CDR2 FYNNEI. Trimming shortened V by 4 bases and J by 10 bases, and 17 bases separated the two germline ends. This CDR3 is 14 amino acids long. CDR3 nucleotides: TGTGCCAGCAGTGCTCGGGACTCCCTCGGGGAGCAGTTCTTC. Translating gives CASSARDSLGEQFF.

The rearrangement joins TRBV18 to TRBJ2-5, with D possibly being TRBD2 (6 bases). Germline V gene data show CDR1 as KGHSH and CDR2 as LQKENI. V lost 3 bases, J lost 1 base, and 9 bases lay in between. The CDR3 totals 14 residues. The DNA of the CDR3 is TGTGCCAGCTCACCCCGGGAGAGCCAAGAGACCCAGTACTTC. Protein: CASSPRESQETQYF.

The rearrangement uses TRBV6-1 and TRBJ1-2, with a weak D call TRBD1 (6 bases). Germline V gene sequence: CDR1 MNHNS, CDR2 SASEGT. The ends were cut back, 7 bases at V and 8 bases at J, with 14 bases in the middle. The CDR3 spans 12 residues. The CDR3 is CASIDRLEGYTF. The CDR3 DNA reads as TGTGCCAGCATAGACAGGCTGGAGGGCTACACCTTC.

The J gene is TRBJ2-2, the V gene TRBV10-3; the D is unclear. V was shortened by 0 bases and J by 5 bases, with 7 bases between the two germline ends. This CDR3 spans 14 amino acids. Germline V lookup: CDR1 ENHRY, CDR2 SYGVKD. CDR3 residues: CAISESMDTGELFF. In nucleotides, the CDR3 is TGTGCCATCAGTGAGTCGATGGATACCGGGGAGCTGTTTTTT.